This T cell receptor beta chain was captured in a study of early T cells in non-severe SARS-CoV-2 infection. This clonotype was seen a few times. TCRdb reprocessed the 5' RACE reads with MiXCR, giving one entry per CDR3 protein. The sample has about 61,000 distinct CDR3 sequences; around 12% are singletons. V dropped 4 bases and J dropped 5; count of bases not matched to a gene: 10. This CDR3 is built from 16 residues. CDR1 SGHTA and CDR2 FQGNSA come from the germline V gene. The chain couples TRBV7-2 to TRBJ2-5, with 10 bases lining up with TRBD1. Specimen: whole blood, collected at baseline. This clonotype was obtained from an adult who was a healthcare worker with PCR-confirmed SARS-CoV-2 infection or an uninfected control (not recorded which). The donor label of this sample is uncertain. The CDR3 bases are TGTGCCAGCAGCTCCCGGACAGGGGGGGTCCGGGAGACCCAGTACTTC. Protein product: CASSSRTGGVRETQYF.